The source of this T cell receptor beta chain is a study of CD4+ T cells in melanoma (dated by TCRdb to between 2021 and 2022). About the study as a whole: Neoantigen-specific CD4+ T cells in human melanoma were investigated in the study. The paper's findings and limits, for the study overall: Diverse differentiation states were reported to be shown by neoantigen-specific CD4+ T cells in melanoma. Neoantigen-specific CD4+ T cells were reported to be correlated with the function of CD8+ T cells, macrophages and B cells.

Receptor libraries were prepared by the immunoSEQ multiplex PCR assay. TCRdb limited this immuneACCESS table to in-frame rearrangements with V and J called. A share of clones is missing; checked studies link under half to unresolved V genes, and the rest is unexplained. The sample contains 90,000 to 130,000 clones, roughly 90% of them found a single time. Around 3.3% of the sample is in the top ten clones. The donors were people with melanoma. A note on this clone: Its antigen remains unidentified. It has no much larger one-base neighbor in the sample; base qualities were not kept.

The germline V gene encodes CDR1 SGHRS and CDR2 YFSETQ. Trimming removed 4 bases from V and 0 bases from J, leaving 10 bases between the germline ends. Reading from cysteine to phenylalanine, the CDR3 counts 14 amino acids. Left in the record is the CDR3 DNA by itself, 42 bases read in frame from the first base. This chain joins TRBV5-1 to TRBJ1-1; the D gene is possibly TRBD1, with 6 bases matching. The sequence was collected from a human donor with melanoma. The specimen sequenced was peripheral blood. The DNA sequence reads TGCGCCAGCAGCCCTCAGGGGCTGAACACTGAAGCTTTCTTT. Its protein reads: CASSPQGLNTEAFF.